This TCR beta chain came from a study of T cells in Graves' hyperthyroidism and ophthalmopathy. This clonotype was counted many times. Germline loops: CDR1 SGHTA, CDR2 FQGTGA. There are 16 residues in the CDR3. Trimming removed 2 bases from V and 7 bases from J; junction bases left unmatched: 9. RNA transcripts gave rise to amplified TCR beta CDR3 regions. The HTBI primer set was used in a first-round RT-PCR of the TCR CDR3. In TCRdb, the multiplex PCR reads were re-called with MiXCR into one record per CDR3 protein. The sample gives a few hundred thousand distinct CDR3 sequences, around 16% of which show up once; roughly 55% is in the top ten.

The chain is built from TRBV7-3 and TRBJ2-1; 9 nucleotides align to TRBD1. The sequence derives from a woman aged 45-60 years with Graves' hyperthyroidism. Sequences were obtained from blood. CDR3 sequence reads: CASSLGLGQGWNEQFF. Written as DNA, the CDR3 is TGTGCCAGCAGCTTAGGTCTGGGACAGGGTTGGAATGAGCAGTTCTTC. The variable domain in full, with the rest retrieved from reference TRBV7-3 and TRBJ2-1, is GAGVSQTPSNKVTEKGKYVELRCDPISGHTALYWYRQSLGQGPEFLIYFQGTGAADDSGLPNDRFFAVRPEGSVSTLKIQRTERGDSAVYLCASSLGLGQGWNEQFFGPGTRLTVL.